Following are 22 T cell receptor beta chains from one sample sequenced in a study of T cells in Graves' hyperthyroidism and ophthalmopathy. TCR beta CDR3 sequences were amplified from RNA transcripts. RT-PCR in the first round (using the HTBI primer set) targeted the TCR CDR3. A single record per CDR3 protein comes from TCRdb applying MiXCR to the multiplex PCR reads. The profile shows about 580,000 distinct CDR3 sequences, about half of them singletons. Material: peripheral blood or thyroid tissue (not recorded which). The receptor source for this set is a woman under 30 with Graves' hyperthyroidism.

This clonotype was seen only once. Being one base from a much bigger clone, this may be a read error. The chain has TRBV4-1 and TRBJ2-7; D is unclear. The CDR3 is 15 amino acids. Germline V gives CDR1 MGHRA, CDR2 YSYEKL. The CDR3 loop is CASSFRGQDTYGQYF. The CDR3 DNA reads TGCGCCAGCAGCTTTCGTGGGCAGGATACCTACGGGCAGTACTTC.

The chain employs TRBV6-5 and TRBJ2-7; D might be TRBD1 (5 bases). Per the germline V gene, CDR1 is MNHEY and CDR2 is SVGAGI. This CDR3 has 15 amino acids. V lost 8 bases and J 1 base, leaving 18 bases between the germline ends. CDR3 nucleotides: TGTGCCAGCGGCCAGGTGGCAGGGCCATCCTACGAGCAGTACTTC. It translates to CASGQVAGPSYEQYF.

This clonotype was picked up many times. This sequence joins TRBV7-8 and TRBJ2-7, with 7 bases that match TRBD2. The V segment lost 5 bases and the J segment 1 base; nucleotides outside the gene matches: 5. CDR3 length: 14 residues. Germline V gives CDR1 SGHVS, CDR2 FQNEAQ. CDR3 protein: CASSRSGSSYEQYF. In nucleotides, the CDR3 is TGTGCCAGCAGCCGTAGCGGGTCATCCTACGAGCAGTACTTC.

About this clonotype: One base away lies a much larger clone, so this may be a sequencing read error. The gene calls are TRBV7-9 and TRBJ2-5; possibly TRBD2 for D (6 bases). Per the germline V gene, CDR1 is SEHNR and CDR2 is FQNEAQ (reference sequence). CDR3 length equals 14 residues. Trimming took off 6 bases at V and 5 bases at J, with 16 bases between the two ends. The CDR3 DNA reads as TGTGCCAGCAGACCGGGAGAAAGTAACGAGACCCAGTACTTC. Amino acid sequence: CASRPGESNETQYF. The whole variable domain, filled in from reference TRBV7-9 and TRBJ2-5, reads DTGVSQNPRHKITKRGQNVTFRCDPISEHNRLYWYRQTLGQGPEFLTYFQNEAQLEKSRLLSDRFSAERPKGSFSTLEIQRTEQGDSAMYLCASRPGESNETQYFGPGTRLLVL.

The table lists this clonotype with a few counts. The V call is TRBV12-5, the J call TRBJ1-2, with 8 bases identical to TRBD1. Trimming took 2 bases from V and 2 from J; bases not matched to a gene: 13. The CDR3 is 18 amino acids. CDR1 LGHNT and CDR2 FRNRAP come from the germline V gene. CDR3 in amino acids: CASGLLNAPGQDNYGYTF. The CDR3 nucleotides are TGTGCTAGTGGTTTGCTTAACGCTCCGGGACAGGACAACTATGGCTACACCTTC.

The chain combines TRBV7-2 with TRBJ2-2, with D tentatively TRBD1 (5 bases). V was shortened by 1 base and J by 7 bases, with 10 bases between the two germline ends. Germline V gene data show CDR1 as SGHTA and CDR2 as FQGNSA. The CDR3 loop spans 14 amino acids. The CDR3 bases are TGTGCCAGCAGCTTAGATACCAGGGTCGGGGAGCTGTTTTTT. Translated, it gives CASSLDTRVGELFF. Full variable domain (rest looked up from reference TRBV7-2 and TRBJ2-2): GAGVSQSPSNKVTEKGKDVELRCDPISGHTALYWYRQSLGQGLEFLIYFQGNSAPDKSGLPSDRFSAERTGGSVSTLTIQRTQQEDSAVYLCASSLDTRVGELFFGEGSRLTVL.

The CDR3 protein is CASTWSGGYTF. Here the CDR3 DNA reads TGTGCCAGCACCTGGAGTGGCGGCTACACCTTC. This rearrangement joins TRBV12-3 or TRBV12-4 to TRBJ1-2, with D uncertain. The germline V and J ends were trimmed by 7 bases and 8 bases, with 11 bases remaining between them. The CDR3 extends over 11 amino acids.

Of note for this clonotype: Germline and junction disagree at one end, which may indicate a read error. V and J are TRBV4-2 and TRBJ2-7; D is uncertain. The CDR3 is 14 residues long. Germline CDR1 reads LGHNA; CDR2 reads YNFKEQ. The CDR3 DNA reads as TGTGCCAGCAGCCAATCGCTCAACCCCTACGAGCAGCACTTC. This sequence encodes CASSQSLNPYEQHF.

This rearrangement joins TRBV20-1 to TRBJ1-1; D is possibly TRBD1 (6 bases). The V end was cut by 6 bases, the J end by 3 bases, with 20 bases between. CDR1 and CDR2 (germline): DFQATT, SNEGSKA (reference sequence). The CDR3 length is 15 residues. CDR3 DNA sequence: TGCAGTGCACCGAGCGGGGGCGAAGGAGACACTGAAGCTTTCTTT. Translating it yields CSAPSGGEGDTEAFF.

V usage is TRBV5-1 and J usage is TRBJ2-7, with unresolved D. The CDR3 spans 12 residues. V was cut by 1 base and J by 8 bases, with 10 bases left in between. From germline, CDR1 is SGHRS and CDR2 YFSETQ. The CDR3 loop reads CASSLFGYKQYF. CDR3 DNA sequence: TGCGCCAGCAGCTTGTTCGGGTACAAGCAGTACTTC.

This clonotype appeared many times. The V call is TRBV28, the J call TRBJ2-5; unclear D gene. This CDR3 region has 12 residues. V gave up 6 bases and J gave up 4 bases, with 9 bases separating them. The germline V gene encodes CDR1 MDHEN and CDR2 SYDVKM. This CDR3 is CASSLRRETQYF. The CDR3 nucleotides read TGTGCCAGCAGCCTTCGTCGAGAGACCCAGTACTTC.

This clonotype was detected many times. The CDR3 region has the DNA TGTGCCACCAGCAGAGGGGGGGACGGTAATGAAAAACTGTTTTTT. It translates to CATSRGGDGNEKLFF. The V gene is TRBV15, the J gene TRBJ1-4, with D perhaps matching TRBD1 (5 bases). The CDR3 length is 15 residues. V was pared by 1 base and J by 4 bases, with 10 bases between. Germline V CDR1 and CDR2: LNHNV, YYDKDF (reference sequence).

This clonotype has a count of ten or more. The chain uses TRBV12-3 or TRBV12-4 and TRBJ2-5; D assignment may be TRBD1 or TRBD2 (5 bases each). V lost 7 bases and J 5 bases, leaving 17 bases between the germline ends. The CDR3 is 14 amino acids. CDR3 DNA sequence: TGTGCCAGCAATCTACAGGAGGCATGGGAGACCCAGTACTTC. Translated: CASNLQEAWETQYF.

This clonotype was detected many times. The chain recombines TRBV29-1 with TRBJ2-5, with D uncertain. The CDR3 is 15 residues long. Deletions cut 4 bases from V and 5 bases from J, with 20 bases between. Germline V gives CDR1 SQVTM, CDR2 ANQGSEA. The CDR3 loop is CSVANVSRMIETQYF. As DNA, the CDR3 is TGCAGCGTTGCTAACGTGTCACGGATGATTGAGACCCAGTACTTC.

Ten or more counts support this clonotype. This sequence joins TRBV15 and TRBJ1-3; 10 nucleotides agree with TRBD1. This CDR3 has 16 residues. Germline loops: CDR1 LNHNV, CDR2 YYDKDF (reference sequence). The V gene end was trimmed by 4 bases and the J gene end by 3 bases; junction bases not matched to a gene: 6. CDR3: CATSKRQGAGGNTIYF. As DNA, the CDR3 is TGTGCCACCAGCAAAAGACAGGGGGCCGGTGGAAACACCATATATTTT.

This clonotype was recorded a few times. This chain uses TRBV19 with TRBJ2-2, with 8 bases that match TRBD1. CDR1 and CDR2 from the germline V gene are LNHDA and SQIVND (reference sequence). CDR3 length: 15 residues. Trimming took 2 bases from V and 4 from J; bases not matched to a gene: 3. The CDR3, as DNA: TGTGCCAGTAGTATACCGACAGGGGCCACCGGGGAGCTGTTTTTT. It translates to CASSIPTGATGELFF.

V and J are TRBV29-1 and TRBJ2-1, with 9 bases lining up with TRBD2. Per the germline V gene, CDR1 is SQVTM and CDR2 is ANQGSEA. This CDR3 has 13 amino acids. V trimming: 5 bases; J trimming: 12 bases; junction bases outside the gene matches: 11. This CDR3 reads CSVSGRSTDTQFF. Written as DNA, the CDR3 is TGCAGCGTTAGCGGGAGGAGCACAGATACGCAGTTCTTC.

A word on this clonotype: A much larger clone lies one base from this, so it may be a read error. In this CDR3 the conserved last residue, phenylalanine or tryptophan, is missing, so a read error is likely. This chain connects TRBV20-1 to TRBJ2-7; 9 bases are a match to TRBD1. CDR3 size: 14 residues. Germline CDR1 DFQATT, CDR2 SNEGSKA (reference sequence). Trimming at V came to 4 bases and at J to 1 base, leaving 5 bases not matched to a gene. In DNA, the CDR3 is TGCAGTGCTAAGGGGGACAGGGAATCCTACGAGCAGTACCTC. It yields the protein CSAKGDRESYEQYL.

Many counts were recorded for this clonotype. The chain employs TRBV19 and TRBJ2-5; the D gene is possibly TRBD2 (5 bases). Trimming cost V 4 bases and J 2 bases, with 11 bases left between them. This CDR3 has 14 amino acids. The V gene's germline CDR1 is LNHDA and CDR2 SQIVND (reference sequence). The DNA for the CDR3 is TGTGCCAGTAGTACCGGACGGGAACAAGAGACCCAGTACTTC. Translated, it gives CASSTGREQETQYF.

V and J are TRBV10-3 and TRBJ2-7; tentative D call: TRBD2 (5 bases). The CDR3 runs to 16 residues. Per the germline V gene, CDR1 is ENHRY and CDR2 is SYGVKD. The ends were cut back, 6 bases at V and 3 bases at J, with 21 bases in the middle. CDR3 nucleotide sequence: TGTGCCATCAGGAGATTACTAGGAATAACTATCTACGAGCAGTACTTC. Translated, it gives CAIRRLLGITIYEQYF.

V gene TRBV7-6 combines with J gene TRBJ1-2; D remains ambiguous. The V gene's germline CDR1 is SGHVS and CDR2 FNYEAQ. The V end was cut by 5 bases, the J end by 0 bases, with 13 bases between. The CDR3 consists of 15 residues. CDR3: CASSPGYGPNYGYTF. The CDR3 DNA follows: TGTGCCAGCAGCCCCGGTTACGGGCCTAACTATGGCTACACCTTC.

The CDR3 DNA is TGTGCCACTGCCAGGGACAGGGTCAACGAGCAGTACTTC. Amino acid sequence: CATARDRVNEQYF. The V and J genes are TRBV10-3 and TRBJ2-7, with 9 bases fitting TRBD1. The CDR3 spans 13 residues. V trimming: 10 bases; J trimming: 5 bases; junction bases outside the gene matches: 9. CDR1 ENHRY and CDR2 SYGVKD come from the germline V gene.